The source of this TCR beta chain is a study of CD8 T cells in ankylosing spondylitis. One entry per CDR3 protein, called by TCRdb with MiXCR from the 5' RACE reads. The data show 300,000 to 350,000 distinct CDR3 sequences, about 20% seen once. The V and J ends lost 6 bases and 6 bases, in that order; junction bases with no gene match: 5. Germline V lookup: CDR1 MNHNS, CDR2 SASEGT. The CDR3 contains 13 residues. This TCR was recovered from a female donor with ankylosing spondylitis or in good health (not recorded which). The V call is TRBV6-1, the J call TRBJ1-5; 7 nucleotides match TRBD1. Sequencing was performed on blood, either unsorted or a sorted T cell fraction (not recorded which). The CDR3 sequence is CASSQNRGQPQHF. The CDR3 DNA is TGTGCCAGCAGCCAGAACAGGGGTCAGCCCCAGCATTTT.